The 31 T cell receptor beta chains below come from one sample, sequenced in a study of shared clonotypes between healthy human individuals. TCRdb's table, derived via immunoSEQ multiplex PCR, lists solely in-frame clones and lacks some. The top ten hold 0.1% to 0.15% of the sample, which has just over 2,000,000 clones, 90% to 95% seen once. Material for sequencing was naive CD4+ T cells sorted from blood. As for subset: CD45RA+ positively selected. The receptors stem from a man between 18 and 29 years old in good health.

Here the CDR3 reads CASSKFEDGSPLHF. In nucleotides, the CDR3 is TGTGCCAGCAGCAAATTTGAAGATGGTTCACCCCTCCACTTT. The rearrangement uses TRBV21-1 and TRBJ1-6. TRBV21-1 is a pseudogene. This CDR3 spans 14 amino acids.

The chain links TRBV11-2 to TRBJ1-2; D not resolved. V was trimmed by 4 bases and J by 4 bases, leaving 16 bases between them. There are 15 residues in the CDR3. CDR1 SGHAT and CDR2 FQNNGV come from the germline V gene. The CDR3 DNA reads TGTGCCAGCAGCTCCGGGCCCGAGGTTTTCTATGGCTACACCTTC. Protein sequence: CASSSGPEVFYGYTF.

The chain couples TRBV2 to TRBJ2-3, with D perhaps matching TRBD1 (6 bases). Germline assignment: CDR1 SNHLY and CDR2 FYNNEI. Trimming removed 3 bases from V and 2 bases from J, with 12 bases in between. The CDR3 covers 15 residues. CDR3 sequence: CASSDQGIHTDTQYF. CDR3 DNA sequence: TGTGCCAGCAGTGATCAGGGGATCCACACAGATACGCAGTATTTT.

The chain has TRBV29-1 and TRBJ2-7; TRBD2 agrees at 11 bases. There are 14 residues in the CDR3. Germline V gives CDR1 SQVTM, CDR2 ANQGSEA. J gave up 5 bases and V 5 bases, and 8 bases lay outside the gene matches. CDR3 sequence (DNA): TGCAGCGTTAAAACTAGCGGGAGCGTCAACGAGCAGTACTTC. It specifies CSVKTSGSVNEQYF.

V usage is TRBV7-2 and J usage is TRBJ2-1; either TRBD1 or TRBD2 may fit D (5 bases each). CDR1 is SGHTA, CDR2 FQGNSA, per germline. The CDR3 is 15 amino acids. Deletions cut 2 bases from V and 7 bases from J, with 15 bases between. The CDR3 nucleotides are TGTGCCAGCAGCTTATCTCCTTATGGGGGAAATGAGCAGTTCTTC. Protein product: CASSLSPYGGNEQFF.

The gene calls are TRBV7-8 and TRBJ2-7, with D possibly being TRBD1 or TRBD2 (5 bases each). The germline V gene encodes CDR1 SGHVS and CDR2 FQNEAQ. V shed 10 bases and J shed 2 bases, with 18 bases lying between them. This CDR3 is built from 14 residues. DNA for the CDR3: TGTGCCACTTCCCCCCGGGACGGAGCCTACGAGCAGTACTTC. Translation: CATSPRDGAYEQYF.

This chain uses TRBV5-1 with TRBJ2-7; D unclear. The CDR3 is made up of 15 amino acids. CDR1 SGHRS and CDR2 YFSETQ come from the germline V gene. V lost 7 bases and J lost 2, with 19 bases in between. The CDR3, as DNA: TGCGCCAGCCGGAGACTTGCCGAGCCTCCCTACGAGCAGTACTTC. Encoded protein: CASRRLAEPPYEQYF.

This chain connects TRBV18 to TRBJ1-4; D uncertain. CDR1 is KGHSH and CDR2 is LQKENI in the germline V gene. The CDR3 has 13 amino acids. V was shortened by 1 base and J by 12 bases, with 12 bases between the two germline ends. CDR3 amino acids: CASSPQGNQELFF. The CDR3, as DNA: TGTGCCAGCTCACCACAGGGCAACCAAGAACTGTTTTTT.

V usage is TRBV5-6 and J usage is TRBJ1-4; D gene uncertain. Germline V CDR1 and CDR2: SGHDT, YYEEEE. Trimming pared 4 bases from V and 1 base from J, leaving 11 bases between. The CDR3 runs to 15 residues. CDR3 DNA: TGTGCCAGCAGCCCGGCCCCTATAACTAATGAAAAACTGTTTTTT. Translating it yields CASSPAPITNEKLFF.

The J gene is TRBJ1-1, the V gene TRBV7-9, with D perhaps matching TRBD1 (6 bases). Trimming cost V 0 bases and J 4 bases, with 9 bases left between them. The CDR3 is made up of 14 amino acids. Germline CDR1 reads SEHNR; CDR2 reads FQNEAQ (reference sequence). The CDR3 reads CASSLAPGVTEAFF. For the CDR3, the DNA is TGTGCCAGCAGCTTAGCACCAGGGGTCACTGAAGCTTTCTTT.

Comments on this clone: A much larger clone sits a single nucleotide away, making a read error possible. The CDR3 DNA is TGTGCCAGCAGCCCCAGCCAGGGTTCGGCTTTCTTT. Translating gives CASSPSQGSAFF. The genes are TRBV6-5 and TRBJ1-1; TRBD1 is a possible D gene (5 bases). This CDR3 comprises 12 residues. Germline CDR1 and CDR2: MNHEY and SVGAGI. The V gene lost 6 bases and the J gene lost 11 bases, with 16 bases spanning the gap.

J is TRBJ2-2 and V is TRBV5-5; TRBD1 is a possible D gene (5 bases). This CDR3 region has 15 residues. Trimming took 1 base from V and 2 from J, leaving 9 bases between them. The V gene's germline CDR1 is SGHKS and CDR2 YYEKEE (reference sequence). This CDR3 reads CASSLRQPNTGELFF. Written as DNA, the CDR3 is TGTGCCAGCAGCTTGAGACAGCCTAACACCGGGGAGCTGTTTTTT.

This clone occurred once. This sample includes further DNA sequences coding for the same CDR3. J is TRBJ1-3 and V is TRBV29-1; D gene uncertain. Deletions cut 2 bases from V and 3 bases from J, with 2 bases between. Germline values: CDR1 SQVTM, CDR2 ANQGSEA. The CDR3 contains 11 residues. Here the CDR3 DNA reads TGCAGCGTTGAAAGTGGAAACACCATATATTTT. Amino acid sequence: CSVESGNTIYF. The variable domain in full, completed from reference TRBV29-1 and TRBJ1-3, reads SAVISQKPSRDICQRGTSLTIQCQVDSQVTMMFWYRQQPGQSLTLIATANQGSEATYESGFVIDKFPISRPNLTFSTLTVSNMSPEDSSIYLCSVESGNTIYFGEGSWLTVV.

The CDR3 sequence is CASSPRTVNTGELFF. The CDR3 region has the DNA TGTGCCAGCAGCCCCCGGACAGTGAACACCGGGGAGCTGTTTTTT. The J gene is TRBJ2-2, the V gene TRBV2; D might be TRBD1 (6 bases). CDR3 length: 15 amino acids. Trimming stripped 6 bases from V and 1 base from J, with 12 bases between. The germline V gene has CDR1 SNHLY and CDR2 FYNNEI.

The chain joins TRBV28 to TRBJ1-3; possibly TRBD1 for D (5 bases). The CDR3 length is 14 residues. Germline CDR1 MDHEN, CDR2 SYDVKM. V was trimmed by 3 bases and J by 2 bases, leaving 8 bases between them. The CDR3 nucleotides are TGTGCCAGCAGTTTCGGGGGAACTGGAAACACCATATATTTT. Amino acid sequence: CASSFGGTGNTIYF.

The table lists this clone with a count of one. Other nucleotide sequences in the sample specify the same CDR3. This rearrangement joins TRBV6-6 to TRBJ2-7, with D hard to call. Germline-derived CDR1 and CDR2 are MNHNY and SVGAGI (reference sequence). The CDR3 has 14 residues. V was pared by 2 bases and J by 3 bases, with 11 bases between. The CDR3 DNA sequence: TGTGCCAGCAGTTACGGTGGACGAGACTACGAGCAGTACTTC. It yields the protein CASSYGGRDYEQYF.

V and J are TRBV11-2 and TRBJ1-5; perhaps TRBD1 as D (5 bases). Looked up from germline, CDR1 is SGHAT and CDR2 is FQNNGV. This CDR3 is built from 16 residues. The V gene lost 1 base and the J gene lost 11 bases, with 21 bases spanning the gap. CDR3 residues: CASSLAGLGEKGAQHF. DNA for the CDR3: TGTGCCAGCAGCTTAGCGGGCCTCGGTGAGAAAGGGGCCCAGCATTTT.

The rearrangement joins TRBV9 to TRBJ2-2; 8 nucleotides agree with TRBD2. CDR3 length: 16 amino acids. Germline CDR1 SGDLS, CDR2 YYNGEE. V was clipped by 7 bases and J by 4 bases; unmatched bases: 12. Here the CDR3 DNA reads TGTGCCAGCGCGGAGGGAGCGGGAGTGGTCACCGGGGAGCTGTTTTTT. It yields the protein CASAEGAGVVTGELFF.

V is TRBV4-1 and J is TRBJ1-2; D is perhaps TRBD1 (6 bases). Germline CDR1 MGHRA, CDR2 YSYEKL. V lost 1 base and J lost 4, with 13 bases in between. The CDR3 has 15 residues. The CDR3 protein is CASSQGGRGGYGYTF. The CDR3 nucleotides are TGCGCCAGCAGCCAAGGGGGCAGGGGAGGCTATGGCTACACCTTC.

The V and J genes are TRBV19 and TRBJ1-5, with a weak D call TRBD1 (6 bases). Germline loops: CDR1 LNHDA, CDR2 SQIVND (reference sequence). Between the trimmed V and J ends, which lost 6 bases and 4 bases, there was a span of 10 bases. This CDR3 has 13 residues. The CDR3 here is CASSTGLNQPQHF. As DNA, the CDR3 is TGTGCCAGTAGCACAGGGTTAAATCAGCCCCAGCATTTT.

This clone was found once. The V and J genes are TRBV5-4 and TRBJ2-5; no clear D gene. Germline V CDR1 and CDR2: SGHNT, YYREEE (reference sequence). This CDR3 contains 14 residues. The germline V and J ends were trimmed by 0 bases and 3 bases, with 9 bases remaining between them. The CDR3 DNA follows: TGTGCCAGCAGCTTGGAGGGTGGAAAAGAGACCCAGTACTTC. Translated, it gives CASSLEGGKETQYF.

The chain recombines TRBV10-1 with TRBJ2-1; D not certain. Germline CDR1 and CDR2: WNHNN and SYGVQD (reference sequence). CDR3 length equals 13 residues. The V and J ends lost 6 bases and 4 bases respectively, with 10 bases between them. Here the CDR3 reads CASRARTYNEQFF. The CDR3 nucleotides are TGCGCCAGCAGGGCTCGGACGTACAATGAGCAGTTCTTC.

The chain employs TRBV29-1 and TRBJ1-1; D remains ambiguous. Germline CDR1 reads SQVTM; CDR2 reads ANQGSEA. This CDR3 contains 11 residues. V lost 7 bases, J lost 7 bases, and 13 bases lay in between. CDR3 DNA sequence: TGCAGCGCTCTAAAGACCGGTGAAGCTTTCTTT. This gives the protein CSALKTGEAFF.

The rearrangement joins TRBV5-6 to TRBJ1-2, with 7 bases that match TRBD1. Unmatched junction bases numbered 2, after V lost 0 bases and J lost 6 bases. This CDR3 spans 13 amino acids. Germline assignment: CDR1 SGHDT and CDR2 YYEEEE. CDR3 sequence: CASSLDRGHGYTF. CDR3 nucleotide sequence: TGTGCCAGCAGCTTGGACAGGGGCCATGGCTACACCTTC.

About this clone: The sample holds other DNA sequences that translate to the same CDR3. The rearrangement joins TRBV15 to TRBJ2-7; D is uncertain. The CDR3 totals 12 residues. The ends were cut back, 0 bases at V and 6 bases at J, with 6 bases in the middle. CDR1 and CDR2 from the germline V gene are LNHNV and YYDKDF (reference sequence). CDR3 coding DNA: TGTGCCACCAGCAGAGACTTTTCCGAGCAGTACTTC. It is translated as CATSRDFSEQYF.

This clone was counted a single time. The rearrangement uses TRBV28 and TRBJ2-3; D possibly corresponds to TRBD1 (6 bases). Germline V gene data show CDR1 as MDHEN and CDR2 as SYDVKM. Between the trimmed V and J ends, which lost 8 bases and 8 bases, there was a span of 14 bases. This CDR3 comprises 12 residues. The CDR3 sequence is CASQGGAGTQYF. CDR3 nucleotide sequence: TGTGCCAGCCAAGGGGGTGCAGGTACGCAGTATTTT. The full variable domain, completed using reference TRBV28 and TRBJ2-3, is DVKVTQSSRYLVKRTGEKVFLECVQDMDHENMFWYRQDPGLGLRLIYFSYDVKMKEKGDIPEGYSVSREKKERFSLILESASTNQTSMYLCASQGGAGTQYFGPGTRLTVL.

The chain carries TRBV11-2 and TRBJ2-7; tentative D call: TRBD2 (5 bases). The CDR3 has 15 amino acids. CDR1 is SGHAT and CDR2 is FQNNGV in the germline V gene. V was pared by 2 bases and J by 2 bases, with 13 bases between. CDR3 loop: CASSLTDGGAYEQYF. Written as DNA, the CDR3 is TGTGCCAGCAGCTTAACCGACGGAGGAGCCTACGAGCAGTACTTC.

V is TRBV12-5 and J is TRBJ1-4; 10 nucleotides match TRBD1. Per the germline V gene, CDR1 is LGHNT and CDR2 is FRNRAP. The length of the CDR3 is 18 residues. V was clipped by 6 bases and J by 3 bases; unmatched bases: 13. CDR3 DNA: TGTGCTAGTGGCCCGGGACAGGGGAGCCTTTCAGCTAATGAAAAACTGTTTTTT. Translation gives CASGPGQGSLSANEKLFF.

The gene calls are TRBV7-2 and TRBJ2-1; D remains ambiguous. The V gene's germline CDR1 is SGHTA and CDR2 FQGNSA. CDR3 length: 11 residues. The ends were cut back, 5 bases at V and 6 bases at J, with 5 bases in the middle. CDR3 sequence (DNA): TGTGCCAGCAGCGTATCCAATGAGCAGTTCTTC. Translation gives CASSVSNEQFF.

Note on this clone: This may come from a read error, since a much larger clone is one base off. Because the CDR3 is missing its conserved closing phenylalanine or tryptophan, this is likely a read error. The chain carries TRBV5-6 and TRBJ2-7; 8 positions agree with TRBD1. V was pared by 0 bases and J by 3 bases, with 2 bases of the junction left unmatched. This CDR3 has 14 residues. Germline V gene sequence: CDR1 SGHDT, CDR2 YYEEEE. The CDR3 bases are TGTGCCAGCAGCTTGGACGACAGGGGCTACGAGCAGTACTCC. This sequence encodes CASSLDDRGYEQYS.

V gene TRBV6-1 combines with J gene TRBJ2-7, with a weak D call TRBD1 (5 bases). With 2 bases removed from V and 4 bases from J, the gap between germline ends came to 15 bases. Germline values: CDR1 MNHNS, CDR2 SASEGT. The CDR3 is 15 residues long. DNA of the CDR3: TGTGCCAGCAGTGAACTGGCCAGGGTATCGTACGAGCAGTACTTC. It translates to CASSELARVSYEQYF.